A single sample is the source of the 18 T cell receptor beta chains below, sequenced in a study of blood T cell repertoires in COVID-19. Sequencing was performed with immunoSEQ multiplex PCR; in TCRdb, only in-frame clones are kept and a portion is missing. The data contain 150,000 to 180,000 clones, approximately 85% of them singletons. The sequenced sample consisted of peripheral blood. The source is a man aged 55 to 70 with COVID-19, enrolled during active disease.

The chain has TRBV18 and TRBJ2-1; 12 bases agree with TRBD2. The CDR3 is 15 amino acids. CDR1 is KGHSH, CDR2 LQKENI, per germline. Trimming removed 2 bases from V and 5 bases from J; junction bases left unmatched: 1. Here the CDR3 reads CASSPGLAGNNEQFF. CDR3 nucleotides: TGTGCCAGCTCACCAGGACTAGCGGGGAACAATGAGCAGTTCTTC. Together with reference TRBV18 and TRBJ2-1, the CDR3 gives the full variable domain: NAGVMQNPRHLVRRRGQEARLRCSPMKGHSHVYWYRQLPEEGLKFMVYLQKENIIDESGMPKERFSAEFPKEGPSILRIQQVVRGDSAAYFCASSPGLAGNNEQFFGPGTRLTVL.

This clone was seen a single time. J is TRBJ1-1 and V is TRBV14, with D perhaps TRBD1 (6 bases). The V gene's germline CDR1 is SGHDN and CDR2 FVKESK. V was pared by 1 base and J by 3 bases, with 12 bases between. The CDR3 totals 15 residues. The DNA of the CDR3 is TGTGCCAGCAGCCAAGTGGGGGCGACGTACACTGAAGCTTTCTTT. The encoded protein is CASSQVGATYTEAFF.

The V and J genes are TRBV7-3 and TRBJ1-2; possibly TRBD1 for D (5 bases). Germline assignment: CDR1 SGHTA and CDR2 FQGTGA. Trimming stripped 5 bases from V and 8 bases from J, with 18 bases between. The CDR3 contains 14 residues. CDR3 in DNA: TGTGCCAGCAGCCTAGGTGGGGCGTACGGGGGCTACACCTTC. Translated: CASSLGGAYGGYTF.

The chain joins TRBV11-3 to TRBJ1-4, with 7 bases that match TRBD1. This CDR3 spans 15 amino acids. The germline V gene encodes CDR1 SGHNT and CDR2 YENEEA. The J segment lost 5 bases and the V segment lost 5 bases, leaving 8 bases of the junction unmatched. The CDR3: CASSPLQGMNEKLFF. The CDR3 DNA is TGTGCCAGCAGCCCCTTACAGGGGATGAATGAAAAACTGTTTTTT.

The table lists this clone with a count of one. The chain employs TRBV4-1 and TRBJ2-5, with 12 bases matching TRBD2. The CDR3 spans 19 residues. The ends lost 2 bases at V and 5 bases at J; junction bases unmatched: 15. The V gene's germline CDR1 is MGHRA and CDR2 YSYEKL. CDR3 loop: CASSQLTSGGPRRSETQYF. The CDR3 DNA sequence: TGCGCCAGCAGCCAACTCACTAGCGGGGGGCCTCGGCGTTCGGAGACCCAGTACTTC.

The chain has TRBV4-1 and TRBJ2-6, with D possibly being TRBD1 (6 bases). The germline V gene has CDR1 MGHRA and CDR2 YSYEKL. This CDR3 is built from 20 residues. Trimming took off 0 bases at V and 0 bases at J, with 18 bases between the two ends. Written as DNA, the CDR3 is TGCGCCAGCAGCCAAGATCGTCTCAGGACAGATAGCTCTGGGGCCAACGTCCTGACTTTC. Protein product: CASSQDRLRTDSSGANVLTF.

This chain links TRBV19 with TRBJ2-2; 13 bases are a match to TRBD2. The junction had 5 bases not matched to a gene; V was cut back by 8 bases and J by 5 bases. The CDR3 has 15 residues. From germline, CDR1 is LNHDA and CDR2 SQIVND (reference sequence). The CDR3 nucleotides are TGTGCCAGTCAGACTAGCGGGAGGTCAACCGGGGAGCTGTTTTTT. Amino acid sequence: CASQTSGRSTGELFF.

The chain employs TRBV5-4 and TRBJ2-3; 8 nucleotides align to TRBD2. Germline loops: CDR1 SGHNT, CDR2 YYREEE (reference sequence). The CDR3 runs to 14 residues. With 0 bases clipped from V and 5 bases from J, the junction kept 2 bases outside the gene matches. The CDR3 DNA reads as TGTGCCAGCAGCTTGGGACTAGCGTTAGATACGCAGTATTTT. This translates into CASSLGLALDTQYF.

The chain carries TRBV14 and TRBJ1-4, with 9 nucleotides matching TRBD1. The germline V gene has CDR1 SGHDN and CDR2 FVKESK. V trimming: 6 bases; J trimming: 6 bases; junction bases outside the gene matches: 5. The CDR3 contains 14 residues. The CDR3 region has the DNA TGTGCCAGCAGGCCACAGGGGGCTTATGAAAAACTGTTTTTT. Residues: CASRPQGAYEKLFF.

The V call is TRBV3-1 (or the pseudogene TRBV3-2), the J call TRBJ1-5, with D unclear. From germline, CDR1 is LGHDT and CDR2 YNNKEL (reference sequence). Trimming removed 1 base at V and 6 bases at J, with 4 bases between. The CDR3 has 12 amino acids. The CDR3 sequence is CASSQAGQPQHF. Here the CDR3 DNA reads TGTGCCAGCAGCCAAGCCGGTCAGCCCCAGCATTTT.

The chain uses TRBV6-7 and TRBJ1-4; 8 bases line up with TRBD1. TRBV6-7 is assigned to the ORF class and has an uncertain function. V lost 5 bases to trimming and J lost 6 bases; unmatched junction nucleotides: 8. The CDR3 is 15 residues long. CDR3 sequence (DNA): TGTGCCAGCAGTCCCCCAAGGACAGGGCATGAAAAACTGTTTTTT. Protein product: CASSPPRTGHEKLFF.

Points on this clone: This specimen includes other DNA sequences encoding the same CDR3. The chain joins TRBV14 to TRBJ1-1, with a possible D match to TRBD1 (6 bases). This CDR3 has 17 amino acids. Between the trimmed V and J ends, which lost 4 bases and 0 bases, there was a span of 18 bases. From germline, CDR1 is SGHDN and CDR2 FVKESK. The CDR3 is CASSPGQLTTMNTEAFF. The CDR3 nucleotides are TGTGCCAGCAGCCCCGGACAGTTAACAACGATGAACACTGAAGCTTTCTTT. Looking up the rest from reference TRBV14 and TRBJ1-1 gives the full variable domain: EAGVTQFPSHSVIEKGQTVTLRCDPISGHDNLYWYRRVMGKEIKFLLHFVKESKQDESGMPNNRFLAERTGGTYSTLKVQPAELEDSGVYFCASSPGQLTTMNTEAFFGQGTRLTVV.

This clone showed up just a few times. As DNA, the CDR3 is TGTGCCACCAGTGAGCGAGGGTTGAGAGAGACCCAGTACTTC. It is translated as CATSERGLRETQYF. This rearrangement joins TRBV24-1 to TRBJ2-5, with TRBD2 as a possible D gene (5 bases). V shed 4 bases and J shed 4 bases, with 12 bases lying between them. The CDR3 totals 14 residues. Germline V gives CDR1 KGHDR, CDR2 SFDVKD.

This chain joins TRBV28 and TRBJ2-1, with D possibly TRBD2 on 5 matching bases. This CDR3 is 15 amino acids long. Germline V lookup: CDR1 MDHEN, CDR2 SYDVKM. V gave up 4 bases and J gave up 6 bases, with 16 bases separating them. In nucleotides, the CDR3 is TGTGCCAGCAGTTCGCCGCCGCTTCGGGGCAATGAGCAGTTCTTC. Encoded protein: CASSSPPLRGNEQFF.

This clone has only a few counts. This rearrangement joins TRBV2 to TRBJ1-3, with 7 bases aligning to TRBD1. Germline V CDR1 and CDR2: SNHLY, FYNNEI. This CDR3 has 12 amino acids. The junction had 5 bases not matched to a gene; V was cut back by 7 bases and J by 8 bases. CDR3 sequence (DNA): TGTGCCAGCATTCCTCAGGGGGACACCATATATTTT. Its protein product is CASIPQGDTIYF.

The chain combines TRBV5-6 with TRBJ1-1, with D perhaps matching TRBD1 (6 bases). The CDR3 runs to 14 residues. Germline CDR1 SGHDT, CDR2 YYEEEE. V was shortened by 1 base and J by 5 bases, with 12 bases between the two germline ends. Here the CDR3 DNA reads TGTGCCAGCAGCTTGTACAGGGTGGAGACTGAAGCTTTCTTT. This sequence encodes CASSLYRVETEAFF.

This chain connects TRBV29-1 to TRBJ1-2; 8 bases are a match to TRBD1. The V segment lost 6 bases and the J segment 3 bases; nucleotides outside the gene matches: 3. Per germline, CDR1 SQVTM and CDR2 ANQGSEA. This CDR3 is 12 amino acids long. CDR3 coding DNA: TGCAGCGTCGCGACAGGGGACTATGGCTACACCTTC. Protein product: CSVATGDYGYTF. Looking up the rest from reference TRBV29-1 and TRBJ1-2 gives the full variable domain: SAVISQKPSRDICQRGTSLTIQCQVDSQVTMMFWYRQQPGQSLTLIATANQGSEATYESGFVIDKFPISRPNLTFSTLTVSNMSPEDSSIYLCSVATGDYGYTFGSGTRLTVV.

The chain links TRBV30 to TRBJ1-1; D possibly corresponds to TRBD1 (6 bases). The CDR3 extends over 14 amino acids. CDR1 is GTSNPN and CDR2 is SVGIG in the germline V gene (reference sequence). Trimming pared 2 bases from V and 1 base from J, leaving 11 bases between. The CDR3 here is CAWSRGGPNTEAFF. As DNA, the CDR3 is TGTGCCTGGAGTCGCGGGGGGCCGAACACTGAAGCTTTCTTT. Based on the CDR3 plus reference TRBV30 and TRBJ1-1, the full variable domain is SQTIHQWPATLVQPVGSPLSLECTVEGTSNPNLYWYRQAAGRGLQLLFYSVGIGQISSEVPQNLSASRPQDRQFILSSKKLLLSDSGFYLCAWSRGGPNTEAFFGQGTRLTVV.